This TCR beta chain is drawn from a study of blood T cell repertoires in COVID-19. Per germline, CDR1 SGHTA and CDR2 FQGTGA. V shed 1 base, J shed 0 bases, and the junction held 7 bases outside the gene matches. This CDR3 comprises 17 residues. Original methodology: Reference gene primer amplification yielded estimated nucleated cell counts. Only in-frame clones appear in the TCRdb table, and some are missing; sequencing was by immunoSEQ multiplex PCR. Clonal size and the V and J genes are those of that table, whereas D and trimming came from the DNA. The table records 40,000 to 45,000 clones, 92% of them present only once.

The chain combines TRBV7-3 with TRBJ2-3, with 7 bases fitting TRBD1. The sequenced sample consisted of peripheral blood. The origin of this receptor is a human donor in a cohort sampled during active COVID-19. CDR3 bases: TGTGCCAGCAGCTTAAGGGCCCGACAGGGAAGCACAGATACGCAGTATTTT. Protein: CASSLRARQGSTDTQYF.